Listed here are 23 T cell receptor beta chains from one sample, sequenced in a study of PD-L1 blockade in urothelial cancer (dated by TCRdb to between 2016 and 2019). Library preparation used the immunoSEQ multiplex PCR assay. Drawn from immuneACCESS, this table holds only the in-frame rearrangements with V and J called that TCRdb kept. Clones are partly lost; checked studies trace under half to an unresolved V gene and leave the rest unexplained. Across this sample there are 35,000 to 55,000 clones, with more than 75% seen only once. Together, the top ten hold roughly 2.7% of the sample. The sequencing here drew on PBMCs, taken around atezolizumab (anti-PD-L1) treatment. These receptor sequences come from a man between 65 and 85 years old with urothelial cancer.

The chain links TRBV9 to TRBJ2-2, with 8 bases aligning to TRBD2. The J segment lost 1 base and the V segment lost 1 base, leaving 3 bases of the junction unmatched. The CDR3 loop spans 16 amino acids. Looked up from germline, CDR1 is SGDLS and CDR2 is YYNGEE. CDR3 protein: CASSVSLAENTGELFF. The CDR3 DNA reads as TGTGCCAGCAGCGTATCACTAGCGGAGAACACCGGGGAGCTGTTTTTT.

The rearrangement links TRBV5-1 to TRBJ1-1; 8 bases align to TRBD1. Germline V gene sequence: CDR1 SGHRS, CDR2 YFSETQ. There are 18 residues in the CDR3. J gave up 5 bases and V 0 bases, and 15 bases lay outside the gene matches. In DNA form, the CDR3 reads TGCGCCAGCAGCTTGGCCTGGGGAGGACAGGGACCGGGGACTGAAGCTTTCTTT. As protein: CASSLAWGGQGPGTEAFF.

This rearrangement joins TRBV19 to TRBJ2-7; 9 bases fit TRBD2. The CDR3 has 14 amino acids. J gave up 5 bases and V 7 bases, and 9 bases lay outside the gene matches. Germline-derived CDR1 and CDR2 are LNHDA and SQIVND (reference sequence). The CDR3 DNA is TGTGCCAGTAAAGCGGTAGCGGGAGCCCACGAGCAGTACTTC. The encoded protein is CASKAVAGAHEQYF.

This chain connects TRBV5-6 to TRBJ2-1, with D possibly being TRBD1 (5 bases). Between the trimmed V and J ends, which lost 0 bases and 4 bases, there was a span of 8 bases. The germline CDR1 and CDR2 sequences are SGHDT and YYEEEE. CDR3 length: 14 amino acids. CDR3 in amino acids: CASSLGQFYNEQFF. CDR3 bases: TGTGCCAGCAGCTTGGGACAGTTTTACAATGAGCAGTTCTTC.

The chain is built from TRBV4-1 and TRBJ1-2; a possible D gene is TRBD1 (5 bases). V was pared by 3 bases and J by 4 bases, with 9 bases between. CDR1 MGHRA and CDR2 YSYEKL come from the germline V gene. The CDR3 is 13 residues long. The CDR3 DNA is TGCGCCAGCAGCCATGGCCAGGGCTATGGCTACACCTTC. It yields the protein CASSHGQGYGYTF.

This chain uses TRBV13 with TRBJ2-1, with 7 bases that match TRBD2. The V segment lost 2 bases and the J segment 5 bases; nucleotides outside the gene matches: 6. The germline gives CDR1 PRHDT, CDR2 FYEKMQ (reference sequence). This CDR3 contains 15 residues. For the CDR3, the DNA is TGTGCCAGCAGCTTAAGGCGGGAGCCAGACAATGAGCAGTTCTTC. Translating it yields CASSLRREPDNEQFF.

CDR3 protein: CASSSGQGAEAFF. DNA of the CDR3: TGCGCCAGCAGCTCCGGACAGGGGGCTGAAGCTTTCTTT. This chain uses TRBV5-1 with TRBJ1-1; TRBD1 matches 10 bases. Germline CDR1 SGHRS, CDR2 YFSETQ. This CDR3 region has 13 residues. V shed 3 bases and J 6 bases; nucleotides not matched to a gene: 2.

V usage is TRBV11-1 and J usage is TRBJ2-2; tentatively, D is TRBD1 (6 bases). This CDR3 spans 14 amino acids. Germline-derived CDR1 and CDR2 are SGHAT and FQDESV (reference sequence). Between the trimmed V and J ends, which lost 2 bases and 4 bases, there was a span of 8 bases. The CDR3 is CASSLLQGTGELFF. CDR3 sequence (DNA): TGTGCCAGCAGCTTATTACAGGGCACCGGGGAGCTGTTTTTT.

There are a few counts of this clone. The chain joins TRBV4-3 to TRBJ2-7; D gene ambiguous. The V end was cut by 1 base, the J end by 7 bases, with 11 bases between. The germline CDR1 and CDR2 sequences are LGHNA and YSLEER. This CDR3 region has 13 residues. The CDR3 reads CASSQVVSEEQYF. The CDR3 region has the DNA TGCGCCAGCAGCCAAGTTGTCAGCGAAGAGCAGTACTTC.

The gene calls are TRBV5-6 and TRBJ1-3, with D hard to call. CDR1 is SGHDT, CDR2 YYEEEE, per germline. This CDR3 has 17 amino acids. V was trimmed by 2 bases and J by 0 bases, leaving 15 bases between them. The CDR3 sequence is CASSFFRVTTSGNTIYF. CDR3 bases: TGTGCCAGCAGCTTTTTTCGCGTGACAACCTCTGGAAACACCATATATTTT. Combining the CDR3 with reference TRBV5-6 and TRBJ1-3 gives the whole variable domain DAGVTQSPTHLIKTRGQQVTLRCSPKSGHDTVSWYQQALGQGPQFIFQYYEEEERQRGNFPDRFSGHQFPNYSSELNVNALLLGDSALYLCASSFFRVTTSGNTIYFGEGSWLTVV.

The chain carries TRBV18 and TRBJ2-1; 10 bases match TRBD2. The junction had 3 bases not matched to a gene; V was cut back by 4 bases and J by 0 bases. The CDR3 is made up of 16 amino acids. CDR1 and CDR2 (germline): KGHSH, LQKENI. CDR3 bases: TGTGCCAGCTCACAACTAGCGGGGACCTCCTACAATGAGCAGTTCTTC. It specifies CASSQLAGTSYNEQFF.

The chain joins TRBV2 to TRBJ1-4, with D tentatively TRBD1 (5 bases). CDR1 is SNHLY, CDR2 FYNNEI, per germline. The CDR3 contains 15 residues. The V end was cut by 7 bases, the J end by 8 bases, with 20 bases between. For the CDR3, the DNA is TGTGCCAGCACCGTAGGGAACCAGGGCTTCGAAAAACTGTTTTTT. As protein: CASTVGNQGFEKLFF.

The chain has TRBV7-6 and TRBJ2-1; TRBD2 aligns across 8 bases. The J segment lost 0 bases and the V segment lost 5 bases, leaving 6 bases of the junction unmatched. The CDR3 covers 16 residues. CDR1 is SGHVS and CDR2 is FNYEAQ in the germline V gene. The CDR3 DNA is TGTGCCAGCAGCCTTAGCGGGAAGAGCTCCTACAATGAGCAGTTCTTC. Translated, it gives CASSLSGKSSYNEQFF.

The chain recombines TRBV6-6 with TRBJ2-7, with TRBD1 matching 7 bases. The CDR3 is 13 residues long. V gave up 6 bases and J gave up 6 bases; unmatched junction bases: 8. Germline CDR1 reads MNHNY; CDR2 reads SVGAGI (reference sequence). The CDR3 region has the DNA TGTGCCAGCAGCTCAGCCACAGGGGTCGAGCAGTACTTC. It translates to CASSSATGVEQYF.

V usage is TRBV4-3 and J usage is TRBJ2-3, with D hard to call. Trimming removed 0 bases from V and 2 bases from J, with 6 bases in between. Germline assignment: CDR1 LGHNA and CDR2 YSLEER. CDR3 length: 14 amino acids. The CDR3 loop reads CASSQDLSTDTQYF. DNA for the CDR3: TGCGCCAGCAGCCAAGATCTGTCCACAGATACGCAGTATTTT.

In its sample, this clone was seen once. The rearrangement uses TRBV7-6 and TRBJ2-1, with 13 bases identical to TRBD2. CDR1 and CDR2 from the germline V gene are SGHVS and FNYEAQ. V trimming: 0 bases; J trimming: 6 bases; junction bases outside the gene matches: 11. CDR3 length: 19 residues. CDR3 amino acids: CASSLATGSGTSGTNEQFF. The DNA for the CDR3 is TGTGCCAGCAGCTTAGCAACGGGCTCCGGGACTAGCGGGACCAATGAGCAGTTCTTC.

V usage is TRBV11-3 and J usage is TRBJ2-7, with 7 bases fitting TRBD1. The ends lost 5 bases at V and 9 bases at J; junction bases unmatched: 10. CDR1 and CDR2 (germline): SGHNT, YENEEA. CDR3 size: 13 residues. This CDR3 is CASSRDPQGRQYF. The CDR3 DNA is TGTGCCAGCAGCAGGGACCCACAGGGGAGGCAGTACTTC.

This clone was seen a few times. The chain employs TRBV4-1 and TRBJ2-3, with D possibly TRBD2 on 5 matching bases. The CDR3 is 15 amino acids. Trimming took 4 bases from V and 3 from J, leaving 14 bases between them. Germline V CDR1 and CDR2: MGHRA, YSYEKL. In DNA, the CDR3 is TGCGCCAGCAGCCTCCACGGTGGCGGGACAGATACGCAGTATTTT. Amino acid sequence: CASSLHGGGTDTQYF.

This clone was counted a few times. This chain links TRBV5-1 with TRBJ1-1, with D uncertain. The germline V gene encodes CDR1 SGHRS and CDR2 YFSETQ. The length of the CDR3 is 13 residues. Trimming shortened V by 0 bases and J by 5 bases, and 8 bases separated the two germline ends. The CDR3 loop is CASSLGALTEAFF. The CDR3 region has the DNA TGCGCCAGCAGCTTGGGGGCCTTGACTGAAGCTTTCTTT.

V usage is TRBV7-9 and J usage is TRBJ2-5, with TRBD2 matching over 9 bases. Germline assignment: CDR1 SEHNR and CDR2 FQNEAQ (reference sequence). Unmatched junction bases numbered 9, after V lost 2 bases and J lost 5 bases. The CDR3 runs to 16 residues. The CDR3 nucleotides read TGTGCCAGCAGCTTACCAGCGGGAGGTGTCAGGGAGACCCAGTACTTC. It specifies CASSLPAGGVRETQYF.

This clone was observed a handful of times. The V and J genes are TRBV2 and TRBJ2-1; 7 bases line up with TRBD1. The CDR3 sequence is 14 residues long. The junction had 1 base not matched to a gene; V was cut back by 3 bases and J by 2 bases. Germline-derived CDR1 and CDR2 are SNHLY and FYNNEI. The CDR3 nucleotides read TGTGCCAGCAGTGACACAGGGGCCTACAATGAGCAGTTCTTC. It translates to CASSDTGAYNEQFF.

This chain connects TRBV29-1 to TRBJ2-3; a possible D gene is TRBD1 (6 bases). Germline V gives CDR1 SQVTM, CDR2 ANQGSEA. The CDR3 extends over 14 amino acids. V lost 3 bases and J lost 3, with 13 bases in between. CDR3: CSVDKPQGTDTQYF. The CDR3 nucleotides read TGCAGCGTTGATAAGCCCCAGGGGACAGATACGCAGTATTTT.

The chain links TRBV9 to TRBJ2-7, with D possibly being TRBD2 (7 bases). This CDR3 region has 16 residues. V was clipped by 3 bases and J by 3 bases, with 19 bases between them. CDR1 and CDR2 from the germline V gene are SGDLS and YYNGEE. CDR3 residues: CASSGGRESSHYEQYF. The DNA for the CDR3 is TGTGCCAGCAGCGGGGGGCGGGAGAGTTCCCACTACGAGCAGTACTTC.